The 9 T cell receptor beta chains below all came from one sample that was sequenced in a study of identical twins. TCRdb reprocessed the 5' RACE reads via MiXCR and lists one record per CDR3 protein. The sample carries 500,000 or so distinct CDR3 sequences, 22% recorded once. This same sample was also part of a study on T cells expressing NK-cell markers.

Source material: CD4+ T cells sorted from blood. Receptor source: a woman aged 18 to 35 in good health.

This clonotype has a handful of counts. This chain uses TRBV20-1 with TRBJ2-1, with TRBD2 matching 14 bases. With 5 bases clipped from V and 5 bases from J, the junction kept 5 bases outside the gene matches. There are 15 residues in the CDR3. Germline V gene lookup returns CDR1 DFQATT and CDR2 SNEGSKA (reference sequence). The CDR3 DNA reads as TGCAGTGCTCGTAGGACTAGCGGGAGGCACAATGAGCAGTTCTTC. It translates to CSARRTSGRHNEQFF.

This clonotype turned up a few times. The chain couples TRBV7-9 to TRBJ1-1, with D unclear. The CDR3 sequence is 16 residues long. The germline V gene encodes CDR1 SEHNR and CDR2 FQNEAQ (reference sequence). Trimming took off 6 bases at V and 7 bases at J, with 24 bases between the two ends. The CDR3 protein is CASSSAQSSWADEAFF. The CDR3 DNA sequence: TGTGCCAGCAGTTCGGCCCAAAGCTCCTGGGCTGATGAAGCTTTCTTT. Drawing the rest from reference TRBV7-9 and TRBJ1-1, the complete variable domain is DTGVSQNPRHKITKRGQNVTFRCDPISEHNRLYWYRQTLGQGPEFLTYFQNEAQLEKSRLLSDRFSAERPKGSFSTLEIQRTEQGDSAMYLCASSSAQSSWADEAFFGQGTRLTVV.

The CDR3 here is CASSLMRFAGEGQPQHF. Here the CDR3 DNA reads TGTGCCAGCAGCTTGATGAGGTTTGCGGGAGAAGGGCAGCCCCAGCATTTT. The rearrangement joins TRBV7-8 to TRBJ1-5, with unresolved D. Germline CDR1 is SGHVS and CDR2 is FQNEAQ. CDR3 length: 17 residues. V lost 3 bases and J lost 7, with 22 bases in between.

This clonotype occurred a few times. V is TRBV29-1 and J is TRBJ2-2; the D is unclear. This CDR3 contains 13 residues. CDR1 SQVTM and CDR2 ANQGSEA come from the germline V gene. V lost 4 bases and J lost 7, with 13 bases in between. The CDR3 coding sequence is TGCAGCGTTGGGTCCCAAAGGGACGGGGAGCTGTTTTTT. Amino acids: CSVGSQRDGELFF.

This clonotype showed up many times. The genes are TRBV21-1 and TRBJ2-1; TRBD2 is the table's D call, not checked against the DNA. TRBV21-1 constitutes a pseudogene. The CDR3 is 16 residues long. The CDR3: CASSLQTSGDQNEQFF. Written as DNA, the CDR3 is TGTGCCAGCAGCCTACAAACGAGCGGAGATCAGAATGAGCAGTTCTTC.

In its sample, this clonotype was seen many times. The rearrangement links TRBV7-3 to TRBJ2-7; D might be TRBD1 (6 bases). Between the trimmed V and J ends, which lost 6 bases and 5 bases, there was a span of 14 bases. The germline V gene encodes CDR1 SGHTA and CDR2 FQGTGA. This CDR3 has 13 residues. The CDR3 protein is CASSLRRGDEQYF. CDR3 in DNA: TGTGCCAGCAGTTTACGCAGGGGAGACGAGCAGTACTTC.

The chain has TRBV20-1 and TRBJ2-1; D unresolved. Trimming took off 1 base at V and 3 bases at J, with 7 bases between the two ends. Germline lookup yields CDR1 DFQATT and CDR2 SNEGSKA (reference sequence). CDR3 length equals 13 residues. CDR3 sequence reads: CSARGAIYNEQFF. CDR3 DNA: TGCAGTGCTAGAGGGGCTATCTACAATGAGCAGTTCTTC.

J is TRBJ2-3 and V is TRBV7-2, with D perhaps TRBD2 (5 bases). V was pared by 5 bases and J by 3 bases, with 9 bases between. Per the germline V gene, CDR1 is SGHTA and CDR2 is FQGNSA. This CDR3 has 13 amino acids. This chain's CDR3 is CASSRDRTDTQYF. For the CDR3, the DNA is TGTGCCAGCAGCCGGGATAGGACAGATACGCAGTATTTT. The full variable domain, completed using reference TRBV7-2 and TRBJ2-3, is GAGVSQSPSNKVTEKGKDVELRCDPISGHTALYWYRQSLGQGLEFLIYFQGNSAPDKSGLPSDRFSAERTGGSVSTLTIQRTQQEDSAVYLCASSRDRTDTQYFGPGTRLTVL.

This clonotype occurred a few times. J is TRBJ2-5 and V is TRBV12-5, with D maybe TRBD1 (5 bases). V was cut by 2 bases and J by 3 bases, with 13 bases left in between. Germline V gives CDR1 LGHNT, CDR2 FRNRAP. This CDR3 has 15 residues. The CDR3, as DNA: TGTGCTAGTGGTTTGACAGGTCCGATTAAAGAGACCCAGTACTTC. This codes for CASGLTGPIKETQYF.